Listed below are T cell receptor beta chains from one sample, sequenced in a study of T-cell memory formation after mild COVID-19. MiXCR, run by TCRdb on the 5' RACE reads, gives a single entry per CDR3 protein. The table lists about 430,000 distinct CDR3 sequences, roughly 18% of them singletons. The specimen was PBMCs or a T cell subset sorted from them (not recorded which). The receptors stem from a man aged 18 to 29 who had mild COVID-19 (a few samples of this study predate the infection). Cell type and time point are not known. Both conserved end residues are part of each CDR3. The order of the fields is clone size, J gene, V gene, D gene, CDR3 protein, CDR3 DNA. A D gene is named only where the DNA matches it firmly. The size field is filled for only some rows; it gives once, few, many or a size class.

>many|TRBJ2-3|TRBV4-1|.
CASSQESYPSTDTQYF
TGCGCCAGCAGCCAAGAATCCTATCCCTCCACAGATACGCAGTATTTT
>many|TRBJ1-2|TRBV6-1|.
CASSEPYSLVHLYGYTF
TGTGCCAGCAGTGAGCCCTACAGTTTAGTCCACCTCTATGGCTACACCTTC
>few|TRBJ2-7|TRBV4-1|TRBD1
CASSPVETGTYEQYF
TGCGCCAGCAGCCCCGTAGAGACAGGGACCTACGAGCAGTACTTC
>.|TRBJ2-5|TRBV10-3|.
CAISEVFPKGETQYF
TGTGCCATCAGTGAAGTATTCCCGAAGGGGGAGACCCAGTACTTC
>few|TRBJ1-2|TRBV7-2|TRBD1
CASSTGPQGGGYTF
TGTGCCAGCAGCACCGGGCCCCAGGGGGGCGGCTACACCTTC
>.|TRBJ2-1|TRBV20-1|.
CSARRTTSMNEQFF
TGCAGTGCTAGACGAACCACTAGCATGAATGAGCAGTTCTTC
>.|TRBJ2-3|TRBV5-4|TRBD1
CASSSRQGIDTQYF
TGTGCCAGCAGCTCCCGACAGGGTATAGATACGCAGTATTTT
>few|TRBJ2-3|TRBV7-3|.
CASSLGLRGADTQYF
TGTGCCAGCAGCTTAGGACTCCGAGGCGCAGATACGCAGTATTTT
>.|TRBJ1-5|TRBV7-2|.
CASSGRNNQPQHF
TGTGCCAGCAGCGGACGGAACAATCAGCCCCAGCATTTT
>.|TRBJ2-3|TRBV7-2|.
CASSLAGISTDTQYF
TGTGCCAGCAGCTTAGCGGGGATCAGCACAGATACGCAGTATTTT
>many|TRBJ2-3|TRBV24-1|TRBD2
CATSGRGLAGRTDTQYF
TGTGCCACCAGTGGAAGAGGACTAGCGGGGAGAACAGATACGCAGTATTTT
>few|TRBJ1-1|TRBV5-1|.
CASSLRPRGEAFF
TGCGCCAGCAGCTTGAGGCCCAGGGGCGAAGCTTTCTTT
>few|TRBJ2-3|TRBV29-1|.
CSVAGIPVPDTQYF
TGCAGCGTTGCCGGGATCCCTGTACCAGATACGCAGTATTTT
>few|TRBJ2-3|TRBV7-3|.
CASSLTDGAGAQYF
TGTGCCAGCAGCTTAACGGATGGGGCTGGTGCGCAGTATTTT
>.|TRBJ2-3|TRBV7-2|TRBD2
CASSLAPGSGMDTQYF
TGTGCCAGCAGCTTAGCGCCGGGTAGCGGGATGGATACGCAGTATTTT
>few|TRBJ2-5|TRBV29-1|.
CSVGSRVQETQYF
TGCAGCGTTGGGAGCAGGGTCCAAGAGACCCAGTACTTC
>once|TRBJ2-7|TRBV29-1|.
CSVEDPGKSSYEQYF
TGCAGCGTTGAAGATCCAGGGAAGAGTTCCTACGAGCAGTACTTC
>few|TRBJ2-5|TRBV10-3|TRBD1
CASRTGFGQETQYF
TGTGCCTCGCGGACAGGGTTCGGGCAAGAGACCCAGTACTTC
>.|TRBJ2-5|TRBV20-1|.
CSASSGAHGETQYF
TGCAGTGCTAGTTCGGGGGCCCACGGCGAGACCCAGTACTTC
>.|TRBJ2-3|TRBV4-3|TRBD1
CASSQGQGPDTQYF
TGCGCCAGCAGCCAAGGACAGGGGCCAGATACGCAGTATTTT
>many|TRBJ2-1|TRBV7-9|.
CASSFASGRYNEQFF
TGTGCCAGCAGCTTCGCGTCAGGGCGCTACAATGAGCAGTTCTTC
>.|TRBJ2-5|TRBV18|TRBD2
CASSKEAGGSETQYF
TGTGCCAGCTCAAAAGAAGCGGGGGGTTCGGAGACCCAGTACTTC
>.|TRBJ2-1|TRBV12-3/TRBV12-4|TRBD2
CASSLPSGGGSRAQFF
TGTGCCAGCAGTTTACCGTCGGGGGGGGGTAGCCGGGCGCAGTTCTTC
>few|TRBJ2-3|TRBV5-6|.
CASSLDQGGSDTQYF
TGTGCCAGCAGCTTGGACCAGGGAGGTTCAGATACGCAGTATTTT
>.|TRBJ2-2|TRBV7-2|.
CASSIELTVGELFF
TGTGCCAGCAGCATAGAGCTAACAGTCGGGGAGCTGTTTTTT
>few|TRBJ2-5|TRBV10-2|.
CASSPSRLGETQYF
TGCGCCAGCAGTCCGTCGAGGCTGGGGGAGACCCAGTACTTC
>few|TRBJ1-3|TRBV6-2/TRBV6-3|.
CASIGTGNTIYF
TGTGCCAGCATTGGGACCGGAAACACCATATATTTT
>.|TRBJ2-7|TRBV10-3|.
CAISESFFGQGDYEQYF
TGTGCCATCAGTGAGTCGTTTTTCGGGCAGGGAGACTACGAGCAGTACTTC
>few|TRBJ2-4|TRBV6-2/TRBV6-3|.
CASSADRIQYF
TGTGCCAGCAGCGCAGACAGGATTCAGTACTTC
>few|TRBJ1-4|TRBV23-1|.
CASSQSGQEMKLCEKLFF
TGCGCCAGCAGTCAATCAGGTCAGGAAATGAAGCTCTGTGAAAAACTGTTTTTT
>many|TRBJ2-7|TRBV18|TRBD1
CASSPPGTGALYEQYF
TGTGCCAGCTCACCCCCTGGGACAGGGGCCCTCTACGAGCAGTACTTC
>.|TRBJ1-6|TRBV6-5|.
CATHTGRSFNSPLHF
TGTGCCACACATACCGGCAGAAGCTTTAATTCACCCCTCCACTTT
>few|TRBJ1-5|TRBV7-8|TRBD1
CASSLRDRVGGEPQHF
TGTGCCAGCAGCTTAAGGGACAGGGTTGGTGGAGAGCCCCAGCATTTT